The next 19 T cell receptor beta chains were all read from a single sample in a study of blood T cell repertoires in COVID-19. Generated by immunoSEQ multiplex PCR, the TCRdb table keeps only in-frame clones and is missing some. The sample carries fewer than 90,000 clones, 86% recorded once. The source material was peripheral blood. The receptors shown here come from a man younger than 40 with acute or convalescent COVID-19.

The chain couples TRBV5-4 to TRBJ2-7, with D uncertain. CDR1 and CDR2 from the germline V gene are SGHNT and YYREEE (reference sequence). The CDR3 runs to 15 residues. V lost 0 bases, J lost 4 bases, and 14 bases lay in between. The CDR3 nucleotides are TGTGCCAGCAGCTTGGGTGGGCAGAATGTTTACGAGCAGTACTTC. Translated, it gives CASSLGGQNVYEQYF.

This chain connects TRBV5-1 to TRBJ2-7; the match to TRBD2 covers 10 bases. This CDR3 is 14 amino acids long. Germline CDR1 reads SGHRS; CDR2 reads YFSETQ. V was clipped by 3 bases and J by 6 bases; unmatched bases: 6. The CDR3 DNA reads as TGCGCCAGCAGCTCAAGCGGGAGGGCAGGCGAGCAGTACTTC. Translation gives CASSSSGRAGEQYF.

J is TRBJ2-7 and V is TRBV7-2; 9 positions match TRBD2. The CDR3 totals 13 residues. J gave up 4 bases and V 5 bases, and 3 bases lay outside the gene matches. The germline gives CDR1 SGHTA, CDR2 FQGNSA. The CDR3 DNA is TGTGCCAGCAGCCCTAGCGGGGCTTACGAGCAGTACTTC. Its translation: CASSPSGAYEQYF.

The gene calls are TRBV7-7 and TRBJ2-2, with D possibly TRBD2 on 6 matching bases. The CDR3 is made up of 16 amino acids. V lost 5 bases, J lost 0 bases, and 13 bases lay in between. The V gene's germline CDR1 is SSHAT and CDR2 FNYEAQ (reference sequence). The CDR3 loop is CASSPRLGANTGELFF. Here the CDR3 DNA reads TGTGCCAGCAGCCCTCGACTAGGGGCGAACACCGGGGAGCTGTTTTTT.

As DNA, the CDR3 is TGTGCCAGCAGTATCCGGGACTACTCCTACGAGCAGTACTTC. Amino acid sequence: CASSIRDYSYEQYF. The genes are TRBV6-1 and TRBJ2-7; 7 bases are a match to TRBD2. Trimming cost V 5 bases and J 0 bases; bases outside gene matches: 4. The CDR3 extends over 14 amino acids. From germline, CDR1 is MNHNS and CDR2 SASEGT.

The V call is TRBV5-1, the J call TRBJ2-5; TRBD2 aligns across 8 bases. The junction had 6 bases not matched to a gene; V was cut back by 3 bases and J by 2 bases. The CDR3 is 15 residues long. Germline V gene data show CDR1 as SGHRS and CDR2 as YFSETQ. The CDR3 sequence is CASSYQGGGQETQYF. Written as DNA, the CDR3 is TGCGCCAGCAGCTACCAGGGCGGGGGGCAAGAGACCCAGTACTTC.

The chain recombines TRBV30 with TRBJ1-5; perhaps TRBD1 as D (5 bases). V dropped 0 bases and J dropped 5 bases, with 11 bases sitting between them. CDR1 and CDR2 from the germline V gene are GTSNPN and SVGIG (reference sequence). The CDR3 sequence is 14 residues long. This CDR3 is CAWSVGQGYQPQHF. The DNA of the CDR3 is TGTGCCTGGAGTGTAGGGCAGGGCTATCAGCCCCAGCATTTT.

CDR3 in DNA: TGTGCCAGCAGCTTAGTGGTTCCGGGCCCCGCGGGGGAGCAGTACTTC. Encoded protein: CASSLVVPGPAGEQYF. The chain uses TRBV5-6 and TRBJ2-7, with TRBD2 as a possible D gene (6 bases). Germline assignment: CDR1 SGHDT and CDR2 YYEEEE. The V end lost 2 bases, the J end lost 7 bases, and 22 bases lay between the germline ends. The CDR3 is 16 amino acids. Full variable domain (outside the CDR3, taken from reference TRBV5-6 and TRBJ2-7): DAGVTQSPTHLIKTRGQQVTLRCSPKSGHDTVSWYQQALGQGPQFIFQYYEEEERQRGNFPDRFSGHQFPNYSSELNVNALLLGDSALYLCASSLVVPGPAGEQYFGPGTRLTVT.

This clone was seen only once. The gene calls are TRBV5-1 and TRBJ2-3; 10 positions match TRBD1. The CDR3 runs to 17 residues. CDR1 and CDR2 (germline): SGHRS, YFSETQ. V trimming: 4 bases; J trimming: 10 bases; junction bases outside the gene matches: 18. The CDR3 sequence is CASSPDVPGQGLSAQYF. The DNA of the CDR3 is TGCGCCAGCAGCCCCGATGTCCCGGGACAGGGGTTGAGCGCGCAGTATTTT.

This sequence joins TRBV5-6 and TRBJ1-6; the match to TRBD1 covers 12 bases. CDR1 SGHDT and CDR2 YYEEEE come from the germline V gene. After removal of 5 bases from V and 8 bases from J, the junction contained 5 bases not matched to a gene. The CDR3 length is 15 residues. The CDR3 reads CASRYRDRGHSPLHF. CDR3 DNA sequence: TGTGCCAGCAGGTACCGGGACAGGGGGCATTCACCCCTCCACTTT.

This clone was seen a single time. The chain links TRBV28 to TRBJ1-6, with D perhaps TRBD1 (6 bases). Trimming pared 6 bases from V and 5 bases from J, leaving 11 bases between. Germline V gene lookup returns CDR1 MDHEN and CDR2 SYDVKM. The CDR3 contains 14 residues. In DNA, the CDR3 is TGTGCCAGCAGGACCTGGACAGATAATTCACCCCTCCACTTT. It encodes CASRTWTDNSPLHF.

The chain joins TRBV10-2 to TRBJ2-3; D is possibly TRBD2 (7 bases). The CDR3 is 14 amino acids. Germline-derived CDR1 and CDR2 are WSHSY and SAAADI. The germline V and J ends were trimmed by 8 bases and 2 bases, with 14 bases remaining between them. DNA of the CDR3: TGCGCCAGCTTAGGGGGGGGGCTCACAGATACGCAGTATTTT. It codes for CASLGGGLTDTQYF.

The V gene is TRBV7-2, the J gene TRBJ1-2; tentatively, D is TRBD1 (5 bases). Germline V lookup: CDR1 SGHTA, CDR2 FQGNSA. Trimming left V 1 base short and J 3 bases short, with 6 bases between. The CDR3 loop spans 13 amino acids. In DNA, the CDR3 is TGTGCCAGCAGCTTAGAGACAGACTATGGCTACACCTTC. Translated, it gives CASSLETDYGYTF.

The chain combines TRBV30 with TRBJ1-1, with D possibly matching TRBD1 (5 bases). CDR1 is GTSNPN and CDR2 is SVGIG in the germline V gene (reference sequence). The CDR3 consists of 13 residues. Trimming cost V 0 bases and J 10 bases, with 15 bases left between them. This chain's CDR3 is CAWSVRWDSGAFF. CDR3 bases: TGTGCCTGGAGTGTACGTTGGGACTCGGGAGCTTTCTTT.

The CDR3 nucleotides read TGTGCCAGCACCTGGACTAGCGGGAGTGTTTACGAGCAGTACTTC. This sequence encodes CASTWTSGSVYEQYF. V is TRBV5-8 and J is TRBJ2-7, with 13 bases that match TRBD2. From germline, CDR1 is SGHTS and CDR2 YDEGEE. This CDR3 is built from 15 residues. The ends lost 6 bases at V and 4 bases at J; junction bases unmatched: 7.

This clone came up once. V is TRBV28 and J is TRBJ1-2; D not resolved. Germline-derived CDR1 and CDR2 are MDHEN and SYDVKM. The CDR3 loop spans 14 amino acids. The V and J ends lost 3 bases and 5 bases respectively, with 13 bases between them. The CDR3 spells CASSLVDNSYGYTF. CDR3 coding DNA: TGTGCCAGCAGTTTGGTCGATAACAGTTATGGCTACACCTTC.

Written as DNA, the CDR3 is TGTGCCTGGAGTCGTGTAGTCGGCGGGGCAACCTACAATGAGCAGTTCTTC. The encoded protein is CAWSRVVGGATYNEQFF. The chain joins TRBV30 to TRBJ2-1, with D possibly matching TRBD2 (6 bases). This CDR3 is 17 amino acids long. Trimming left V 2 bases short and J 2 bases short, with 19 bases between. Germline CDR1 is GTSNPN and CDR2 is SVGIG (reference sequence).

In the case of this clone: At one boundary the junction diverges from the germline segment, which might be a read error. The chain couples TRBV5-1 to TRBJ2-7; TRBD1 aligns across 9 bases. The CDR3 runs 12 residues. CDR1 SGHRS and CDR2 YFSETQ come from the germline V gene. CDR3 residues: CASSLAPGQGIF. The CDR3 DNA reads TGCGCCAGCAGCTTGGCCCCGGGACAGGGCATTTTC.

The chain uses TRBV7-3 and TRBJ2-5, with 9 bases that match TRBD2. The length of the CDR3 is 15 residues. V dropped 0 bases and J dropped 5; count of bases not matched to a gene: 4. Germline CDR1 SGHTA, CDR2 FQGTGA. CDR3 protein: CASSLTGGRGETQYF. The CDR3 DNA reads as TGTGCCAGCAGCTTAACTGGCGGGAGGGGGGAGACCCAGTACTTC.